This TCR beta chain originates from a study of blood T cell repertoires in COVID-19. This CDR3 is built from 15 residues. The germline V and J ends were trimmed by 1 base and 7 bases, with 14 bases remaining between them. Germline assignment: CDR1 SGHTA and CDR2 FQGNSA. Assay: immunoSEQ multiplex PCR; the TCRdb copy retains only in-frame clones and omits some. The sample has around 60,000 clones; nearly 90% are singletons. V is TRBV7-2 and J is TRBJ1-5; the D gene is possibly TRBD1 (6 bases). The sample comprised peripheral blood. This receptor was obtained from a man aged 55 to 70 with active COVID-19. CDR3 coding DNA: TGTGCCAGCAGCTTAGTGTCAGGGGAAGGGCAGCCCCAGCATTTT. This codes for CASSLVSGEGQPQHF.